This T cell receptor beta chain derives from a study of early T cells in non-severe SARS-CoV-2 infection. Overall study: It was bulk RNA from unsorted whole blood that was sequenced, and the chains were unpaired. Broader study findings: Private and CD4 specificities were missed by VDJdb matching, which favored anti-spike CD8 responses.

In the case of this clonotype: Its antigen is undetermined.

The CDR3 has 15 residues. Germline V lookup: CDR1 LGHDT, CDR2 YNNKEL (reference sequence). The J segment lost 0 bases and the V segment lost 4 bases, leaving 5 bases of the junction unmatched. Each single cDNA molecule received a unique molecular identifier. TCRdb ran MiXCR on the 5' RACE reads and lists one entry per CDR3 protein. The table shows some 60,000 distinct CDR3 sequences, with about 10% occurring only once. This sequence joins TRBV3-1 and TRBJ1-2; 7 bases align to TRBD1. The TCR originated in an adult who was a healthcare worker with PCR-confirmed SARS-CoV-2 infection or an uninfected control (not recorded which). Sequencing used whole blood. CDR3 sequence: CASSLQTGTNYGYTF. DNA for the CDR3: TGTGCCAGCAGCCTACAGACAGGGACTAACTATGGCTACACCTTC. Together with reference TRBV3-1 and TRBJ1-2, the CDR3 gives the full variable domain: DTAVSQTPKYLVTQMGNDKSIKCEQNLGHDTMYWYKQDSKKFLKIMFSYNNKELIINETVPNRFSPKSPDKAHLNLHINSLELGDSAVYFCASSLQTGTNYGYTFGSGTRLTVV.